The T cell receptor beta chain under discussion was sequenced for a study of cytomegalovirus exposure and HLA in healthy donors. Study-wide background: Falling in the Caucasian-associated ancestry cluster were about 83% of 300 to 500 genotyped donors.

PCR used 60 Vbeta primers and 13 Jbeta primers. TCRdb keeps only in-frame clones here, not all; method: immunoSEQ multiplex PCR. The sample holds under 150,000 clones, approximately 68% seen once. Study-wide results and caveats: It was likely that a cluster of highly shared sequence variants was a sequencing artifact. In vitro experiments confirmed that three CMV-associated chains were specific for CMV antigens.

Germline V gene data show CDR1 as MDHEN and CDR2 as SYDVKM. The CDR3 has 13 amino acids. V dropped 3 bases and J dropped 8; count of bases not matched to a gene: 3. In regard to this clone: Its matching antigen is unknown.

The material sequenced was PBMCs. The chain couples TRBV28 to TRBJ1-2, with 10 bases identical to TRBD1. This clonotype was obtained from a man younger than 40 in good health and CMV-seropositive. This CDR3 is CASSLTGGGGYTF. The CDR3 coding sequence is TGTGCCAGCAGTTTGACAGGGGGCGGAGGCTACACCTTC.